The 3 T cell receptor beta chains below were found in one sample sequenced in a study of blood T cell repertoires in COVID-19. Only in-frame clones appear in the TCRdb table, and some are missing; sequencing was by immunoSEQ multiplex PCR. The profile covers about 380,000 clones, with approximately 90% appearing a single time and roughly 1.2% taken by the ten largest. The sequencing sample was made of PBMCs or T cells enriched from blood (not recorded which). These receptors were obtained from a woman aged 18-30 years who had recovered from COVID-19.

In this sample, this clone turned up a few times. The genes are TRBV29-1 and TRBJ1-2; 12 nucleotides agree with TRBD1. The V and J ends lost 4 bases and 5 bases, in that order; junction bases with no gene match: 11. The CDR3 covers 16 residues. Germline CDR1 and CDR2: SQVTM and ANQGSEA. The CDR3 sequence is CSVVHFPGQGAYGYTF. For the CDR3, the DNA is TGCAGCGTTGTACATTTTCCGGGACAGGGGGCATATGGCTACACCTTC.

The chain is built from TRBV30 and TRBJ1-2, with a possible D match to TRBD1 (6 bases). CDR1 is GTSNPN and CDR2 is SVGIG in the germline V gene (reference sequence). The CDR3 contains 13 residues. Trimming stripped 4 bases from V and 6 bases from J, with 15 bases between. The DNA of the CDR3 is TGTGCCTGGAAACAGGGCGGTCCGGATGGCTACACCTTC. Its protein product is CAWKQGGPDGYTF.

This rearrangement joins TRBV6-1 to TRBJ1-1; TRBD1 might be the D (6 bases). Looked up from germline, CDR1 is MNHNS and CDR2 is SASEGT. CDR3 length: 14 residues. V lost 2 bases to trimming and J lost 2 bases, with 9 bases between them. CDR3: CASSEQGSNTEAFF. Written as DNA, the CDR3 is TGTGCCAGCAGTGAACAGGGGTCTAACACTGAAGCTTTCTTT.